This TCR beta chain came from a study of sequential checkpoint blockade in melanoma. The overall study: Both treatment sequences were followed by maintenance nivolumab.

Method: immunoSEQ multiplex PCR; TCRdb's copy keeps in-frame clones and lacks some. The sample records more than 15,000 clones, about 80% being singletons. The sample's treatment: randomized to nivolumab then ipilimumab (arm A) or the reverse (arm B). DNA-damaging chemotherapy had not been given to any patient beforehand. Live CD3+CD8+ CD19− CD56− cells were sorted from PBMCs. Germline V gene sequence: CDR1 SGDLS, CDR2 YYNGEE. Trimming stripped 4 bases from V and 9 bases from J, with 8 bases between. This CDR3 contains 11 residues. This material consisted of CD8+ T cells sorted from blood (inferred from file names), taken from a patient given nivolumab and ipilimumab in sequence. The TCR was taken from a human donor with melanoma. The V gene is TRBV9, the J gene TRBJ2-1; no definite D call. The CDR3, as DNA: TGTGCCAGCAGCCCCGGTTCTGAGCAGTTCTTC. Translation: CASSPGSEQFF.